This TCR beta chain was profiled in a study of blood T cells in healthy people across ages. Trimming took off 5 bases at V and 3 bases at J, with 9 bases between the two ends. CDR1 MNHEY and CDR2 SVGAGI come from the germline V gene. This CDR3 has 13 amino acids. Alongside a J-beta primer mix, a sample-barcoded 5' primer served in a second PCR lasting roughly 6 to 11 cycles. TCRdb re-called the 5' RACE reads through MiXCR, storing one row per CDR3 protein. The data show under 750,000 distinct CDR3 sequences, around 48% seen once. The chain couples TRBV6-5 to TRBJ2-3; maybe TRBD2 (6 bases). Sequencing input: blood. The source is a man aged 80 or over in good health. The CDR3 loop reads CASSDGGTDTQYF. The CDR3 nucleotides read TGTGCCAGCAGTGACGGGGGAACAGATACGCAGTATTTT.